Detailed here is one T cell receptor beta chain. The authors' processing: Reference gene primer amplification gave estimated nucleated cell counts. The protocol was immunoSEQ multiplex PCR, while the TCRdb copy is restricted to in-frame clones and leaves out a portion. V, J and clone size were drawn from that table, and D and trimming were deduced from the DNA. The repertoire holds over 150,000 clones, around 83% seen once, with approximately 18% in the top ten. V lost 4 bases and J 5 bases, leaving 15 bases between the germline ends. The CDR3 is 13 amino acids. Germline CDR1 is SQVTM and CDR2 is ANQGSEA. These data come from a study of blood T cell repertoires in COVID-19. At the level of the study: The origin of the acute and convalescent COVID-19 samples was the United States, Italy and Spain.

The sample was peripheral blood. This receptor was obtained from a woman in her 70s who had recovered from COVID-19. This chain links TRBV29-1 with TRBJ2-7; TRBD2 is a possible D gene (6 bases). The CDR3 spells CSVAGRGNHEQYF. The CDR3 bases are TGCAGCGTTGCGGGACGGGGGAACCACGAGCAGTACTTC.